A single TCR beta chain is shown here with its context. This record belongs to a study of cytomegalovirus exposure and HLA in healthy donors. CDR3 length: 19 residues. V gave up 5 bases and J gave up 4 bases; unmatched junction bases: 25. Germline V CDR1 and CDR2: GTSNPN, SVGIG (reference sequence). PCR primers comprised 60 Vbeta and 13 Jbeta primers. The method was immunoSEQ multiplex PCR; TCRdb's version includes in-frame clones alone and lacks a portion of them. The sample has about 100,000 clones; approximately 78% are singletons. V usage is TRBV30 and J usage is TRBJ2-7; 8 bases align to TRBD1. Material: PBMCs. The TCR originated in an older woman in good health and CMV-seronegative. The CDR3 DNA reads as TGTGCCTGGGGACCCTGGACAGGGAATGGCGTGGGTTATAGTTACGAGCAGTACTTC. Protein: CAWGPWTGNGVGYSYEQYF.